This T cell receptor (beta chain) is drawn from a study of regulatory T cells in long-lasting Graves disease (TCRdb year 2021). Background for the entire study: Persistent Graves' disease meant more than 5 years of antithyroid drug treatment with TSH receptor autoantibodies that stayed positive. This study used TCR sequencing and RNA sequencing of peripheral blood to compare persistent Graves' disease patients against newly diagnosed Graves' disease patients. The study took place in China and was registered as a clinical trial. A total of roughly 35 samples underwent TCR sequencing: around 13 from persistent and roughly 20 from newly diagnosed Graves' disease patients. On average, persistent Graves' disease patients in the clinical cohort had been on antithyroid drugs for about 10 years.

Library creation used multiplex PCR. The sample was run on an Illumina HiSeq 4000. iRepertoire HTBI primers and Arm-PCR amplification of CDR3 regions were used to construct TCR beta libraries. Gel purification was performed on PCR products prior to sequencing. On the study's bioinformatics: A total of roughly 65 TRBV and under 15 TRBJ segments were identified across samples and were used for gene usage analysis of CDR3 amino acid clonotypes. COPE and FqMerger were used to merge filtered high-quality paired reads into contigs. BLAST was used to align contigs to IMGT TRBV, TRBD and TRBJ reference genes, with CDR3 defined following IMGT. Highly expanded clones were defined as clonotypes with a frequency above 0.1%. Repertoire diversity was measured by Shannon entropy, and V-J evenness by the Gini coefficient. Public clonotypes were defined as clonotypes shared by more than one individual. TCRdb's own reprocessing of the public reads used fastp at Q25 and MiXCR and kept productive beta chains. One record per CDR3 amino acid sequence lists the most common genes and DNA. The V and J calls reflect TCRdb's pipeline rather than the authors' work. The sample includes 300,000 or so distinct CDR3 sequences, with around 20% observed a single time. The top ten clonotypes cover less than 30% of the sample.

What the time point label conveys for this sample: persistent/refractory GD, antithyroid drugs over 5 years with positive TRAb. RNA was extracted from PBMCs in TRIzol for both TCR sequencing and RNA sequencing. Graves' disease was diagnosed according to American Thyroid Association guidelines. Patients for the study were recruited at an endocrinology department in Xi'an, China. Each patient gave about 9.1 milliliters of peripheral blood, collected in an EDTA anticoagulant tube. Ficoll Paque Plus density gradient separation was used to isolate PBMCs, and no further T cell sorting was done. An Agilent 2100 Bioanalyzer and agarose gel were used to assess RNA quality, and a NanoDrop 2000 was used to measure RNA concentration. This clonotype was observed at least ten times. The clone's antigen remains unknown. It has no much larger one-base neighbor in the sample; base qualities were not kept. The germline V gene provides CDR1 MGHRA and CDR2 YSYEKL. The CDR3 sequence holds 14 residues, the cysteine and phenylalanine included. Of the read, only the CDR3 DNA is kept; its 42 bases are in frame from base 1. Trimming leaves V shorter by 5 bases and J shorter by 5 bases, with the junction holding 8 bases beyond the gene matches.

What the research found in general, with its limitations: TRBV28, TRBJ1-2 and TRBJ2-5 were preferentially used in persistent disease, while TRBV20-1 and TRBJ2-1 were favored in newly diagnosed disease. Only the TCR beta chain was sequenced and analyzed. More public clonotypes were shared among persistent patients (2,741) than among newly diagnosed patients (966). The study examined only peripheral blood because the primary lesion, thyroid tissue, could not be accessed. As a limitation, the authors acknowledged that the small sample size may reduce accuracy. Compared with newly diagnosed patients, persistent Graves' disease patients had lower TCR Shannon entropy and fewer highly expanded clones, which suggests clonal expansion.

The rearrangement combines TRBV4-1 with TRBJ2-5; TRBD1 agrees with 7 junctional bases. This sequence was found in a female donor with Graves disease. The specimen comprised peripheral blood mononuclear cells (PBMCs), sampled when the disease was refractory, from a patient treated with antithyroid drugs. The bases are TGCGCCAGCAGCTCACGACAGGGTGGCGAGACCCAGTACTTC. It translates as CASSSRQGGETQYF.